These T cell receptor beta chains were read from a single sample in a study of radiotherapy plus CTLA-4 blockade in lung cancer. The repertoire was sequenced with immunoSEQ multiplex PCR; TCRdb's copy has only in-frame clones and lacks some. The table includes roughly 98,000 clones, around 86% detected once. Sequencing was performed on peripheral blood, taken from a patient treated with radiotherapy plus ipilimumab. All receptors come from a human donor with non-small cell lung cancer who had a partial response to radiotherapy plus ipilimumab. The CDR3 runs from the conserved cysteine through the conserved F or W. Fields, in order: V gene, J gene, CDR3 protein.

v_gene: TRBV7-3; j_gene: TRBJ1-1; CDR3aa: CASSLTRTGGHPMNTEAFF
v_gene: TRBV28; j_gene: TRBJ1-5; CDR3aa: CASSLPPDQPQHF
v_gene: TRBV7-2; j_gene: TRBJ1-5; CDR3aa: CASSLQGTPNQPQHF
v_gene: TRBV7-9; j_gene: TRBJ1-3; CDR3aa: CASSLARGGAGNTIYF
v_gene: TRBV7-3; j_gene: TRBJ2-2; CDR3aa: CASSFQDIRNTGELFF
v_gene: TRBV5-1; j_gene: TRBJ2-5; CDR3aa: CASSLGDRGFQETQYF
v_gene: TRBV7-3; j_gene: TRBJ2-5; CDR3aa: CASSLTEGQGETQYF
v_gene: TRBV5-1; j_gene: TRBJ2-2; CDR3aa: CASSLDGGVTGELFF
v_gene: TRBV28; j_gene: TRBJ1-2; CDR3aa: CASNEQGTLNYGYTF
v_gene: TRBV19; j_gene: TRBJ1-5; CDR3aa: CASSIGAGSNQPQHF
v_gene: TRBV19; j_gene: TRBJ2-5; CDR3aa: CASSIGGEETQYF
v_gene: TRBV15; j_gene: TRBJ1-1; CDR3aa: CATSRALNVEAFF
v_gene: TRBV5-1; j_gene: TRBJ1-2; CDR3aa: CASSKDSYGYTF
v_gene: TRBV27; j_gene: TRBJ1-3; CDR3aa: CASSLAPGNTIYF
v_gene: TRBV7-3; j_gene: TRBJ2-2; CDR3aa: CASSRGGTTNTGELFF
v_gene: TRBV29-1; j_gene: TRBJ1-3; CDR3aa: CSVGEFSGNTIYF
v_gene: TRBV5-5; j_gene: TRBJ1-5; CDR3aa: CASSLAQAYNQPQHF
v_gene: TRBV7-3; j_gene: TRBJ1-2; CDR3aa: CASSWTGGATRGYTF
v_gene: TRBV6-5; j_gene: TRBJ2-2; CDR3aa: CASSYGRGTGELFF
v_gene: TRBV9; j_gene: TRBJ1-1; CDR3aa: CASSGPGTMNTEAFF
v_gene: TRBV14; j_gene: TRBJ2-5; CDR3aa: CASATGFKETQYF
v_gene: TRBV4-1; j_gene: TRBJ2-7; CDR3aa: CASSQIGQGKGYEQYF
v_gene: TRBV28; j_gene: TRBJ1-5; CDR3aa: CACWGRGNQPQHF
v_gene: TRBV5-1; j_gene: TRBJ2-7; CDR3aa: CASSLATGLRGEQYF
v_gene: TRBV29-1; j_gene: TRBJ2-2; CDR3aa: CSVEGVGGITGELFF
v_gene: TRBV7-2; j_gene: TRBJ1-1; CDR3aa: CASSTRQYTEAFF
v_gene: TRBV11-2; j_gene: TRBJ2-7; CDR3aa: CASSLGRGSYEQYF
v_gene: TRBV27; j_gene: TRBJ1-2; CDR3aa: CASSPLAGRGGSNYGYTF
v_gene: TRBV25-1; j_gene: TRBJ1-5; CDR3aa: CASSPTGGPNQPQHF
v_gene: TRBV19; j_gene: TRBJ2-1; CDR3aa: CASRVSGMSYNEQFF
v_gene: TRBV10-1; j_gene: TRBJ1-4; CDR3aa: CASSPGQEDEKLFF
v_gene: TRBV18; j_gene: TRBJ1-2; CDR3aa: CASSTSGEGYTF
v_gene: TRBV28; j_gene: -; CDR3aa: CASSKGEGTDEQYF
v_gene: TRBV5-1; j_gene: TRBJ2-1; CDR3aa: CASSLRGTDEQFF
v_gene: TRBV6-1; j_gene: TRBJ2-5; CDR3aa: CASSGLGRGETQYF
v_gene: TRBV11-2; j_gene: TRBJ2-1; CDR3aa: CASSPSGTSGYNEQFF
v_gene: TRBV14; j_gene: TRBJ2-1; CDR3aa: CASSTRTSIFTNEQFF
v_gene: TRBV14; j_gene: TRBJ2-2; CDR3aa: CASSQDIDSGRSGELFF
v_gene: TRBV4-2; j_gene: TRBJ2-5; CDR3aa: CASSQALQAQETQYF
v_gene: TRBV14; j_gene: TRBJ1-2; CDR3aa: CASSQFQYIGYTF
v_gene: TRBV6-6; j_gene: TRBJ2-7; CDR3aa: CASSYRELYEQYF
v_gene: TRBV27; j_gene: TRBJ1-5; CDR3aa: CATGKDNQPQHF
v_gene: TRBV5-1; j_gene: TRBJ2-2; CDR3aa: CASSLVGGPNTGELFF
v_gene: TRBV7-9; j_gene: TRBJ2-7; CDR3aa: CASSQDLGQTLGREQYF
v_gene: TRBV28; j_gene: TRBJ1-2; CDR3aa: CASSLPGRYYGYTF